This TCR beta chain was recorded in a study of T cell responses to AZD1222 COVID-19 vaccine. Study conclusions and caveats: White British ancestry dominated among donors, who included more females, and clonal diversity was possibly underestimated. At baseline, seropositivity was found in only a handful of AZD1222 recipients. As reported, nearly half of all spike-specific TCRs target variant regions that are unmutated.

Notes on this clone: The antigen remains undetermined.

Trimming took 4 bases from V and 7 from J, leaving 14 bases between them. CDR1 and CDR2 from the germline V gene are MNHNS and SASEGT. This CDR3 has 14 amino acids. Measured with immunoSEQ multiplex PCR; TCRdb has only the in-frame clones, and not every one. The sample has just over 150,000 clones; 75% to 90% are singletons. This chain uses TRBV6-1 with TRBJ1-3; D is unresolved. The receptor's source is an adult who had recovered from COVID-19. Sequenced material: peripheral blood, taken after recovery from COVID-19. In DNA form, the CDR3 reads TGTGCCAGCAGTGGATCCAGGCTGGGGAACACCATATATTTT. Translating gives CASSGSRLGNTIYF.